The sequence of this T cell receptor beta chain was determined in a study of T cell responses to AZD1222 COVID-19 vaccine. Overall study context: Second-dose timings of about 4 or about 12 weeks were pooled. Findings and caveats of the study: Unmutated variant regions reportedly attract nearly half of all spike-specific TCRs. Once two AZD1222 doses were given, Spike-specific TCR breadth and depth went up. Donors were largely white British and mainly female; clonal diversity was possibly underestimated.

Measured with immunoSEQ multiplex PCR; TCRdb has only the in-frame clones, and not every one. Of around 94,000 clones listed, roughly nine tenths are singletons. The ends lost 6 bases at V and 4 bases at J; junction bases unmatched: 4. This CDR3 comprises 13 residues. Germline V gene data show CDR1 as SGHAT and CDR2 as FQNNGV. A note on this clone: No antigen is known for it.

This sequence was found in an adult in good health. This chain uses TRBV11-2 with TRBJ2-7, with 9 bases aligning to TRBD1. Material: peripheral blood, obtained on day 0 of AZD1222 vaccination. The CDR3 DNA follows: TGTGCCAGCAGACCCGGGACAGGGTACGAGCAGTACTTC. Amino acids: CASRPGTGYEQYF.